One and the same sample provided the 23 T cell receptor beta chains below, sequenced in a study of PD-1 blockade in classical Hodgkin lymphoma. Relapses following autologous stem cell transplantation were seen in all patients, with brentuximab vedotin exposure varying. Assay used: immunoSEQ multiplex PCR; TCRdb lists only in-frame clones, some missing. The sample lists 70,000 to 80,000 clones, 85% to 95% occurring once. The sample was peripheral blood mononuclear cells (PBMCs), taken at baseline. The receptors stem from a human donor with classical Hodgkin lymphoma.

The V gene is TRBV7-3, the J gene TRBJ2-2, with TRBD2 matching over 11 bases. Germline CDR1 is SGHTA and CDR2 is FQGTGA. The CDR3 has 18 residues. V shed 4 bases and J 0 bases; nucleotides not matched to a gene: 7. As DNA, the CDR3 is TGTGCCAGCAGCTCCTCAGGACTAGCGGGTGCGAACACCGGGGAGCTGTTTTTT. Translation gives CASSSSGLAGANTGELFF. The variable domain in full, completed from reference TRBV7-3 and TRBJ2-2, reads GAGVSQTPSNKVTEKGKYVELRCDPISGHTALYWYRQSLGQGPEFLIYFQGTGAADDSGLPNDRFFAVRPEGSVSTLKIQRTERGDSAVYLCASSSSGLAGANTGELFFGEGSRLTVL.

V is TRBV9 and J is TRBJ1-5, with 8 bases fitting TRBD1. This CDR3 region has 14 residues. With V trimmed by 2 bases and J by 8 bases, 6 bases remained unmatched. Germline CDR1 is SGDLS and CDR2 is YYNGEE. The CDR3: CASSVGQGVEPQHF. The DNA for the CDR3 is TGTGCCAGCAGCGTTGGACAGGGTGTTGAGCCCCAGCATTTT.

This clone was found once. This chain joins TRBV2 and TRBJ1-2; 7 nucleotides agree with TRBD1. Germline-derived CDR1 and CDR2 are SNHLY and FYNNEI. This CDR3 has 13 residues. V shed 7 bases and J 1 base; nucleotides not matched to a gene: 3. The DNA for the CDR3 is TGTGCCAGCAAGGCAGGGGGTAACTATGGCTACACCTTC. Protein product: CASKAGGNYGYTF. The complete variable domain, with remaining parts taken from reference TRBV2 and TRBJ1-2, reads EPEVTQTPSHQVTQMGQEVILRCVPISNHLYFYWYRQILGQKVEFLVSFYNNEISEKSEIFDDQFSVERPDGSNFTLKIRSTKLEDSAMYFCASKAGGNYGYTFGSGTRLTVV.

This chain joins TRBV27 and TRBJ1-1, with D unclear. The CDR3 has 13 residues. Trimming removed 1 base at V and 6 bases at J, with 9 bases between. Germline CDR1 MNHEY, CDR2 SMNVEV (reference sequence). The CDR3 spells CASSLFQWAEAFF. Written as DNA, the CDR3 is TGTGCCAGCAGTTTATTCCAGTGGGCTGAAGCTTTCTTT.

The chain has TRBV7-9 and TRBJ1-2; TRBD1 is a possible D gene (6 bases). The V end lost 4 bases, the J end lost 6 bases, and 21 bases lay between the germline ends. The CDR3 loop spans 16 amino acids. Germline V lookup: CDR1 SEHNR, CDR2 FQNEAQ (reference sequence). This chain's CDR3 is CASSSQSGVAGHGYTF. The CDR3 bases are TGTGCCAGCAGCTCCCAGTCAGGGGTGGCAGGACATGGCTACACCTTC.

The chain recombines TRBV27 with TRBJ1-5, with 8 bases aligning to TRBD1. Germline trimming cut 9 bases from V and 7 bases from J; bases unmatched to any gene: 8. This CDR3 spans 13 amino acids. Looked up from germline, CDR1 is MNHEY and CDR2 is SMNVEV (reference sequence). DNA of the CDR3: TGTGCCAGATGCCCCCACAGGGGGCAGCCCCAGCATTTT. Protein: CARCPHRGQPQHF.

The CDR3 here is CASSLGVGSVFGQYF. CDR3 nucleotide sequence: TGTGCCAGCAGCCTGGGGGTCGGCAGCGTATTCGGGCAGTACTTC. V is TRBV6-1 and J is TRBJ2-7; D may be TRBD1 or TRBD2 (5 bases each). Germline V gives CDR1 MNHNS, CDR2 SASEGT. The ends were cut back, 6 bases at V and 9 bases at J, with 24 bases in the middle. The CDR3 runs to 15 residues.

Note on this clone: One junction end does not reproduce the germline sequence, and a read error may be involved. CDR3: CASSLYISELDF. The CDR3 nucleotides are TGTGCCAGCAGTTTATATATCTCCGAACTGGACTTC. The V and J genes are TRBV28 and TRBJ2-7, with D unresolved. Germline values: CDR1 MDHEN, CDR2 SYDVKM. CDR3 length equals 12 residues. Using reference TRBV28 and TRBJ2-7 for the parts outside the CDR3, the full variable domain is DVKVTQSSRYLVKRTGEKVFLECVQDMDHENMFWYRQDPGLGLRLIYFSYDVKMKEKGDIPEGYSVSREKKERFSLILESASTNQTSMYLCASSLYISELDFGPGTRLTVT.

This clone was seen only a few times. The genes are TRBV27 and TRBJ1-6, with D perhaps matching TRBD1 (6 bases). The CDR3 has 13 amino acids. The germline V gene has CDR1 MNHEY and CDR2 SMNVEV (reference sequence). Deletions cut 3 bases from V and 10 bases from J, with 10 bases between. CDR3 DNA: TGTGCCAGCAGTTTCTACAGGGAGTCACCCCTCCACTTT. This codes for CASSFYRESPLHF.

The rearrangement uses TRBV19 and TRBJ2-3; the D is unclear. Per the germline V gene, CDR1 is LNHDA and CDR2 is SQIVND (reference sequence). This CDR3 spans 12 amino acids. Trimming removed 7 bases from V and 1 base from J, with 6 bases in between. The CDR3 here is CASTGGTDTQYF. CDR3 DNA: TGTGCCAGTACGGGCGGCACAGATACGCAGTATTTT.

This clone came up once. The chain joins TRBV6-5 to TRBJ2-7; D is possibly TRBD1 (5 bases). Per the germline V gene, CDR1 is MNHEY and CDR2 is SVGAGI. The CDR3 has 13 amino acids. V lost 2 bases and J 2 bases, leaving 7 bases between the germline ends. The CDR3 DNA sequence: TGTGCCAGCAGTTACGGACAAACCTACGAGCAGTACTTC. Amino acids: CASSYGQTYEQYF.

The CDR3 DNA is TGTGCCAGCAGCTTAGGGCTCCAGGGGAACACCATATATTTT. Its translation: CASSLGLQGNTIYF. The chain couples TRBV7-8 to TRBJ1-3; D is possibly TRBD1 (6 bases). V lost 1 base and J 7 bases, leaving 11 bases between the germline ends. This CDR3 contains 14 residues. Germline V gene data show CDR1 as SGHVS and CDR2 as FQNEAQ. Variable domain in full (rest from reference TRBV7-8 and TRBJ1-3): GAGVSQSPRYKVAKRGQDVALRCDPISGHVSLFWYQQALGQGPEFLTYFQNEAQLDKSGLPSDRFFAERPEGSVSTLKIQRTQQEDSAVYLCASSLGLQGNTIYFGEGSWLTVV.

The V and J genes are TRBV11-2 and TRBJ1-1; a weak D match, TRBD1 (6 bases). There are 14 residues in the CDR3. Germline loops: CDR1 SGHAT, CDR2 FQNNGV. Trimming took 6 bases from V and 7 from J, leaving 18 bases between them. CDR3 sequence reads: CASRSSGAWVEAFF. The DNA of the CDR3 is TGTGCCAGCAGGTCCTCGGGGGCGTGGGTTGAAGCTTTCTTT.

The CDR3 DNA follows: TGTGCCACCAGCCCCGGGACAAACCCGCAGCCCCAGCATTTT. It codes for CATSPGTNPQPQHF. The gene calls are TRBV15 and TRBJ1-5; D perhaps matches TRBD1 (6 bases). CDR1 LNHNV and CDR2 YYDKDF come from the germline V gene (reference sequence). V lost 5 bases, J lost 7 bases, and 15 bases lay in between. The CDR3 consists of 14 residues.

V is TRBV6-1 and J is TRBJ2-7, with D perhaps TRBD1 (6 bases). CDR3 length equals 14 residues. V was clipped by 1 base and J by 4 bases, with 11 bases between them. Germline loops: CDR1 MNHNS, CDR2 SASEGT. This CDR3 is CASSEGWGLYEQYF. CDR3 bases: TGTGCCAGCAGTGAAGGCTGGGGGCTTTACGAGCAGTACTTC.

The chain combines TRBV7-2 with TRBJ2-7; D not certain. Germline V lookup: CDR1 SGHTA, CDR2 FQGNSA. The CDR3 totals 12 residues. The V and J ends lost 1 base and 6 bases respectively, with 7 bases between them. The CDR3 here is CASSLDEREQYF. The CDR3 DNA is TGTGCCAGCAGCTTAGATGAGCGCGAGCAGTACTTC.

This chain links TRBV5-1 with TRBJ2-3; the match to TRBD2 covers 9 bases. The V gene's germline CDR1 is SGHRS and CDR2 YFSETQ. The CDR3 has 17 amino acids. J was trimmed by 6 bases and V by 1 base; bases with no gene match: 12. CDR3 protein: CASSLTQRGARGDTQYF. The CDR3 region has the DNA TGCGCCAGCAGCTTGACCCAGCGGGGGGCCCGCGGGGATACGCAGTATTTT.

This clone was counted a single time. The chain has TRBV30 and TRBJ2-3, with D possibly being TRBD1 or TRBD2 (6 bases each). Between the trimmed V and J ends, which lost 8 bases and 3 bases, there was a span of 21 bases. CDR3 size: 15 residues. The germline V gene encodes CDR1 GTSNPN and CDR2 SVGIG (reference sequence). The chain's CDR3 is CAGHNEGGKTDTQYF. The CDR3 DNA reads TGTGCCGGACATAATGAAGGGGGGAAAACAGATACGCAGTATTTT. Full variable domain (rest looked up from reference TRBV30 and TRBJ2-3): SQTIHQWPATLVQPVGSPLSLECTVEGTSNPNLYWYRQAAGRGLQLLFYSVGIGQISSEVPQNLSASRPQDRQFILSSKKLLLSDSGFYLCAGHNEGGKTDTQYFGPGTRLTVL.

CDR3 nucleotides: TGTGCCAGCACATTGGGAACCGGGGAGCTGTTTTTT. Translated, it gives CASTLGTGELFF. The chain uses TRBV28 and TRBJ2-2, with D unresolved. CDR1 and CDR2 (germline): MDHEN, SYDVKM. The CDR3 runs to 12 residues. The ends were cut back, 7 bases at V and 5 bases at J, with 8 bases in the middle.

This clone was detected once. The CDR3 here is CASSQEVGLAALFLHPDTQYF. The CDR3 DNA reads TGCGCCAGCAGCCAAGAAGTTGGACTAGCGGCCCTGTTTCTCCATCCAGATACGCAGTATTTT. The chain combines TRBV4-3 with TRBJ2-3; TRBD2 aligns across 10 bases. Germline V gene lookup returns CDR1 LGHNA and CDR2 YSLEER. Trimming removed 0 bases from V and 4 bases from J; junction bases left unmatched: 19. This CDR3 is 21 amino acids long.

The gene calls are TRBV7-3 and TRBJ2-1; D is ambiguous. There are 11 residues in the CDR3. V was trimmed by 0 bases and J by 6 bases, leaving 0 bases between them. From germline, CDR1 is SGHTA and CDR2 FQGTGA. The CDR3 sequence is CASSLTNEQFF. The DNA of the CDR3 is TGTGCCAGCAGCTTAACCAATGAGCAGTTCTTC.

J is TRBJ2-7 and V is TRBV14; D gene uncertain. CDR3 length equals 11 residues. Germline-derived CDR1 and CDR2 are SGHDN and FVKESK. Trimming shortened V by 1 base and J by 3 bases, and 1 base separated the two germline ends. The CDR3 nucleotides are TGTGCCAGCAGCCAAGTCTACGAGCAGTACTTC. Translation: CASSQVYEQYF.

The CDR3 DNA follows: TGTGCCAGCAGCTTAGCTAGGACAGGATCGTATAACTATGGCTACACCTTC. Translating gives CASSLARTGSYNYGYTF. The chain is built from TRBV7-8 and TRBJ1-2; 7 nucleotides align to TRBD1. The germline gives CDR1 SGHVS, CDR2 FQNEAQ. Trimming at V came to 0 bases and at J to 1 base, leaving 8 bases not matched to a gene. This CDR3 region has 17 residues.